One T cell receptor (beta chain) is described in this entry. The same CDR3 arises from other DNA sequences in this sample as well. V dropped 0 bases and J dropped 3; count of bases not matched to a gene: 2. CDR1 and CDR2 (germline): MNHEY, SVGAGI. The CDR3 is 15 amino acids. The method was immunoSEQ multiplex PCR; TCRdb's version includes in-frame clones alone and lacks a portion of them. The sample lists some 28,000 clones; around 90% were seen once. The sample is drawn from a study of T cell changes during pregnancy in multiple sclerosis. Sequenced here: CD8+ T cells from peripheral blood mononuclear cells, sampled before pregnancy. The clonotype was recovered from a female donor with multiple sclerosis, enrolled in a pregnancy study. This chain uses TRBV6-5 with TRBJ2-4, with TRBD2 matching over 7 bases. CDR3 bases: TGTGCCAGCAGTTACTCGCCGGGAGGCAAAAACATTCAGTACTTC. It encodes CASSYSPGGKNIQYF.